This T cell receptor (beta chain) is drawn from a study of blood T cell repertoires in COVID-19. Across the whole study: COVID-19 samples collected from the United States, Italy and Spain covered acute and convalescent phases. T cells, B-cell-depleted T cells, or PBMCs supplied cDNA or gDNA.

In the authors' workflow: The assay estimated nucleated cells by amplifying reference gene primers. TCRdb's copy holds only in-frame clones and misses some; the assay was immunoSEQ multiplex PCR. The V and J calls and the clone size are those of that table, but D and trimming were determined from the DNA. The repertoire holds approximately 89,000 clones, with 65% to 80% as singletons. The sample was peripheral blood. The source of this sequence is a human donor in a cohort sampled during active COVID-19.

Here the CDR3 DNA reads TGCGCCAGCAGCCCAAAGGGACTAGCGGACAACACCGGGGAGCTGTTTTTT. Translation gives CASSPKGLADNTGELFF. The chain couples TRBV4-1 to TRBJ2-2; 11 nucleotides line up with TRBD2. Germline lookup yields CDR1 MGHRA and CDR2 YSYEKL. Trimming removed 4 bases from V and 2 bases from J; junction bases left unmatched: 6. The CDR3 runs to 17 residues.